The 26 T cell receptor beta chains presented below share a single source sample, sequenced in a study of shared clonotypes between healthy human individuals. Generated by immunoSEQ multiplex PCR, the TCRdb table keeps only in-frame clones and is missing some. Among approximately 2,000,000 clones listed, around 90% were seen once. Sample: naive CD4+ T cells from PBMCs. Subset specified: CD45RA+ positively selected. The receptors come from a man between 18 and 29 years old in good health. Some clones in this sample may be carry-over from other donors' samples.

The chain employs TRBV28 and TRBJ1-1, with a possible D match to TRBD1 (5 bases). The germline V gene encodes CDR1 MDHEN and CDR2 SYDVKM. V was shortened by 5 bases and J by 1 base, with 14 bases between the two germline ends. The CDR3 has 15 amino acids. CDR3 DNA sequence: TGTGCCAGCAGTACACCACAGGCCGGGAACACTGAAGCTTTCTTT. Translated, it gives CASSTPQAGNTEAFF. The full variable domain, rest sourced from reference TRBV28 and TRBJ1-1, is DVKVTQSSRYLVKRTGEKVFLECVQDMDHENMFWYRQDPGLGLRLIYFSYDVKMKEKGDIPEGYSVSREKKERFSLILESASTNQTSMYLCASSTPQAGNTEAFFGQGTRLTVV.

The CDR3 is CASSFQSGLTYEQYF. The CDR3 bases are TGTGCCAGCAGCTTCCAATCGGGACTCACCTACGAGCAGTACTTC. The chain has TRBV11-2 and TRBJ2-7; possibly TRBD2 for D (6 bases). V lost 3 bases, J lost 2 bases, and 14 bases lay in between. Per germline, CDR1 SGHAT and CDR2 FQNNGV. This CDR3 has 15 amino acids. The variable domain in full, with the rest retrieved from reference TRBV11-2 and TRBJ2-7, is EAGVAQSPRYKIIEKRQSVAFWCNPISGHATLYWYQQILGQGPKLLIQFQNNGVVDDSQLPKDRFSAERLKGVDSTLKIQPAKLEDSAVYLCASSFQSGLTYEQYFGPGTRLTVT.

The CDR3 bases are TGTGCCTGGAGTGTGGGACAGAAGTATCAGCCCCAGCATTTT. It specifies CAWSVGQKYQPQHF. The genes are TRBV30 and TRBJ1-5, with 7 positions matching TRBD1. The germline V gene has CDR1 GTSNPN and CDR2 SVGIG (reference sequence). The CDR3 covers 14 residues. The junction had 4 bases not matched to a gene; V was cut back by 0 bases and J by 5 bases.

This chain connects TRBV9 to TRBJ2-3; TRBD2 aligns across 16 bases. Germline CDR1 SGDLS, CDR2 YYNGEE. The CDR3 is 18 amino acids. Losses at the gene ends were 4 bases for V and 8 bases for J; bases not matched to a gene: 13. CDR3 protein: CASSPGGGTSGRGGTQYF. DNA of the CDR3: TGTGCCAGCAGCCCCGGTGGGGGGACTAGCGGGAGGGGCGGTACGCAGTATTTT.

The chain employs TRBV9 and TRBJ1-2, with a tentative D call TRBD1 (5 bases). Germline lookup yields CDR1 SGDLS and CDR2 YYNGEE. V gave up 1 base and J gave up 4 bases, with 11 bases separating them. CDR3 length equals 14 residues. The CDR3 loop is CASSVSQGIYGYTF. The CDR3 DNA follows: TGTGCCAGCAGCGTAAGTCAGGGAATCTATGGCTACACCTTC.

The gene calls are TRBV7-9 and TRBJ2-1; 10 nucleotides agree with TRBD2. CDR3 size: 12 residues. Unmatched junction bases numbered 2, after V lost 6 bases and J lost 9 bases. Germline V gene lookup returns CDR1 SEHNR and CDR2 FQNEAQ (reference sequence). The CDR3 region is CASSWTSGEQFF. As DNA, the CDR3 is TGTGCCAGCAGTTGGACTAGCGGTGAGCAGTTCTTC.

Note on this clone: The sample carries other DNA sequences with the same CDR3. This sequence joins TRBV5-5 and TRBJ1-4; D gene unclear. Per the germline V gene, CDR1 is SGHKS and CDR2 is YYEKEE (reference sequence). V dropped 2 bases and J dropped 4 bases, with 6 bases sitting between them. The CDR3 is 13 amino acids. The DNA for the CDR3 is TGTGCCAGCAGCTTAGACGATAATGAAAAACTGTTTTTT. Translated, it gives CASSLDDNEKLFF.

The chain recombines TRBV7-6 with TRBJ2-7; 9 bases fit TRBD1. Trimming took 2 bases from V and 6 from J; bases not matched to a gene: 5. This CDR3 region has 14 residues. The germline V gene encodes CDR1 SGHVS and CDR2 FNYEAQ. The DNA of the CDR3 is TGTGCCAGCAGCTTACGACAGGGGGTTGGCGAGCAGTACTTC. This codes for CASSLRQGVGEQYF.

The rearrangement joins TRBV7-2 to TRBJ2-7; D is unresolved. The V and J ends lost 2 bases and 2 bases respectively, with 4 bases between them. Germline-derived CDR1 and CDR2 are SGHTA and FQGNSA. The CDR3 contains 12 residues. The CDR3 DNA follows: TGTGCCAGCAGCTTAAATACCTACGAGCAGTACTTC. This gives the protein CASSLNTYEQYF.

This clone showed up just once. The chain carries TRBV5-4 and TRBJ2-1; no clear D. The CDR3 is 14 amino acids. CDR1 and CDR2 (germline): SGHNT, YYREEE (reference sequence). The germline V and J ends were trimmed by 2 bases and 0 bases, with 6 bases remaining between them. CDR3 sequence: CASSLQRSYNEQFF. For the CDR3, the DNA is TGTGCCAGCAGCTTACAGCGCTCCTACAATGAGCAGTTCTTC. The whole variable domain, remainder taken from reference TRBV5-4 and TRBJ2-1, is ETGVTQSPTHLIKTRGQQVTLRCSSQSGHNTVSWYQQALGQGPQFIFQYYREEENGRGNFPPRFSGLQFPNYSSELNVNALELDDSALYLCASSLQRSYNEQFFGPGTRLTVL.

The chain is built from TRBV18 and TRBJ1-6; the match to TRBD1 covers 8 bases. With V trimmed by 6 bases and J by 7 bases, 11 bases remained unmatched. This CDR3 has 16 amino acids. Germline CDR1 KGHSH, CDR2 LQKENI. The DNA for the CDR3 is TGTGCCAGCTCCCAGACAGGGGCTTACATCAATTCACCCCTCCACTTT. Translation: CASSQTGAYINSPLHF.

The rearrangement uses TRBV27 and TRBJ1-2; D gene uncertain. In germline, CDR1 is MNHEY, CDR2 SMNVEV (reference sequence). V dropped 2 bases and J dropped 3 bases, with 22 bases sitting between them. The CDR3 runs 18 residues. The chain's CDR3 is CASSLVRLGPRGDYGYTF. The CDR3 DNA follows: TGTGCCAGCAGTTTAGTTCGCCTAGGGCCCCGGGGTGACTATGGCTACACCTTC.

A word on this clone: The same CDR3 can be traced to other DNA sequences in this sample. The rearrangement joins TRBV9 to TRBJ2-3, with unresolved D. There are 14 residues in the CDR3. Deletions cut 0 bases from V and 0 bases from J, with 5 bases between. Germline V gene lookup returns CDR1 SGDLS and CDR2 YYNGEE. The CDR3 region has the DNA TGTGCCAGCAGCGTAGGAGCTAGCACAGATACGCAGTATTTT. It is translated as CASSVGASTDTQYF.

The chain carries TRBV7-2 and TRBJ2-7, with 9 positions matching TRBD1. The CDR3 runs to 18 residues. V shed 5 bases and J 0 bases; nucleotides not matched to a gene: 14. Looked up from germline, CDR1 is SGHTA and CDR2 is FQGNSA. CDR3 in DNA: TGTGCCAGCAGCCAAACCGTGGCCGGGACAGGGACCTCCTACGAGCAGTACTTC. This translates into CASSQTVAGTGTSYEQYF.

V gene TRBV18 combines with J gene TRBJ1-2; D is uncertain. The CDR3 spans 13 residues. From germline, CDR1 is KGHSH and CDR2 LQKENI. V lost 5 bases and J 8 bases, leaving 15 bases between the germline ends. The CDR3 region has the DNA TGTGCCAGCTCAGCAGCCAAGAGGTACGGCTACACCTTC. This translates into CASSAAKRYGYTF.

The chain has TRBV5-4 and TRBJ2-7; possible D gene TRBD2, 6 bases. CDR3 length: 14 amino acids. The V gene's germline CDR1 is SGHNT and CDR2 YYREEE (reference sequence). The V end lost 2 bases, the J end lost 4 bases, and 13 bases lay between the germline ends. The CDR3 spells CASSFLDGSYEQYF. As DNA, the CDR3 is TGTGCCAGCAGCTTTCTAGACGGGAGTTACGAGCAGTACTTC.

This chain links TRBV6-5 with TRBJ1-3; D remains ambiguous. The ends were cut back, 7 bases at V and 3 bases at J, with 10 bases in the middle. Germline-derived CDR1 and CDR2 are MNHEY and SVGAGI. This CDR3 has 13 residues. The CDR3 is CASTAPHGNTIYF. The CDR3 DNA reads TGTGCCAGCACGGCACCCCATGGAAACACCATATATTTT.

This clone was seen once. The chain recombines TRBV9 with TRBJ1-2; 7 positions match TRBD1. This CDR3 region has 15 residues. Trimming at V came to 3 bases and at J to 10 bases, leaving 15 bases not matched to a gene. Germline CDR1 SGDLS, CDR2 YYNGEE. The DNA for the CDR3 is TGTGCCAGCAGCGCCCGCGGGGGACAGATGTCTGACTACACCTTC. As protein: CASSARGGQMSDYTF.

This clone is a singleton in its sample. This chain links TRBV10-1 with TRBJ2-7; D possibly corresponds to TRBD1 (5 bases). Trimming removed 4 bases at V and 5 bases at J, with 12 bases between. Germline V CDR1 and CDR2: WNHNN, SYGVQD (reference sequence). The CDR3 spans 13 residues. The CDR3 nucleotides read TGCGCCAGCAGTGTGGCAGGGATCGACGAGCAGTACTTC. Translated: CASSVAGIDEQYF.

The CDR3 loop is CASSLADPSSGNTIYF. CDR3 nucleotides: TGCGCCAGCAGCTTGGCCGACCCGAGCTCTGGAAACACCATATATTTT. The gene calls are TRBV5-1 and TRBJ1-3; D remains unclear. V lost 0 bases, J lost 0 bases, and 10 bases lay in between. The CDR3 contains 16 residues. Germline assignment: CDR1 SGHRS and CDR2 YFSETQ.

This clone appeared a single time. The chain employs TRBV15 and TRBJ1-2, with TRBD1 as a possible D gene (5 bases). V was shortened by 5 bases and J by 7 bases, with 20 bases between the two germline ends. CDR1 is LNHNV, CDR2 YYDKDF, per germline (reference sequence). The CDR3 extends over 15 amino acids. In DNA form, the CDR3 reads TGTGCCACCAGCGAGCCGGGCACCCCGAGGGGTGGCTACACCTTC. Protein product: CATSEPGTPRGGYTF.

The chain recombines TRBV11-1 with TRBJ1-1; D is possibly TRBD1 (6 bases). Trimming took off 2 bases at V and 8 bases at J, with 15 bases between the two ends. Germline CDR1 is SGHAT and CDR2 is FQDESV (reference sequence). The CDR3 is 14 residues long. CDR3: CASSLYLAGQEAFF. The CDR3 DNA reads TGTGCCAGCAGCTTATACCTGGCTGGACAGGAAGCTTTCTTT.

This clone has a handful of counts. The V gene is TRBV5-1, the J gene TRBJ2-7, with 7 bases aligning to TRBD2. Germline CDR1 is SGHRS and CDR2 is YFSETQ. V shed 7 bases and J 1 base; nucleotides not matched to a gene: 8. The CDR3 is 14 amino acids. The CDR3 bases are TGCGCCAGCCGATACGGGAGGATTTCCTACGAGCAGTACTTC. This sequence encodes CASRYGRISYEQYF.

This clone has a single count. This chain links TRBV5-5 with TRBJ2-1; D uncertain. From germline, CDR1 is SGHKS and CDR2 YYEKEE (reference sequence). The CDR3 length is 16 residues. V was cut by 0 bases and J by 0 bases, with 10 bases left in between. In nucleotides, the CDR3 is TGTGCCAGCAGCTTGGGGCAGATTAGCTCCTACAATGAGCAGTTCTTC. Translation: CASSLGQISSYNEQFF. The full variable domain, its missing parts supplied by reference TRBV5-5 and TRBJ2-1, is DAGVTQSPTHLIKTRGQQVTLRCSPISGHKSVSWYQQVLGQGPQFIFQYYEKEERGRGNFPDRFSARQFPNYSSELNVNALLLGDSALYLCASSLGQISSYNEQFFGPGTRLTVL.

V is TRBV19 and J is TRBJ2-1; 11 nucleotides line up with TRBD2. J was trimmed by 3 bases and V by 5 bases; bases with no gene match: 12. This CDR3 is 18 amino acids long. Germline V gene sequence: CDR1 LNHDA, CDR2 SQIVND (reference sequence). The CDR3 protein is CASSPALRSGRDYNEQFF. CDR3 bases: TGTGCCAGTAGTCCCGCCCTCCGTAGCGGGAGGGACTACAATGAGCAGTTCTTC.

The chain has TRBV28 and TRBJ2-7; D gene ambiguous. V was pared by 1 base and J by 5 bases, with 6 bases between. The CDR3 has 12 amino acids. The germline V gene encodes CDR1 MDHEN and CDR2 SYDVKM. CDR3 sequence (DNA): TGTGCCAGCAGTTTATCCGCTAACGAGCAGTACTTC. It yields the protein CASSLSANEQYF. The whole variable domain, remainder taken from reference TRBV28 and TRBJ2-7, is DVKVTQSSRYLVKRTGEKVFLECVQDMDHENMFWYRQDPGLGLRLIYFSYDVKMKEKGDIPEGYSVSREKKERFSLILESASTNQTSMYLCASSLSANEQYFGPGTRLTVT.